The rows below give T cell receptor beta chains drawn from one sample of a study of T cell responses to AZD1222 COVID-19 vaccine. Here immunoSEQ multiplex PCR was the method, and the copy in TCRdb shows in-frame clones only, minus some. The sample carries 100,000 to 150,000 clones, 90% recorded once. Material: peripheral blood, obtained on day 0 of AZD1222 vaccination. Receptor source: an adult in good health. The CDR3 runs from the conserved cysteine through the conserved F or W. The D gene is left open where the match is weak. Not all rows give a size; the values are once, few, many and, for expanded clones, a class.

clone_size	j_call	d_call	v_call	cdr3_aa	cdr3_nt
NA	TRBJ2-2	TRBD1	TRBV12-5	CASGSTGFHGELFF	TGTGCTAGTGGTTCGACAGGGTTTCACGGGGAGCTGTTTTTT
NA	TRBJ1-2	NA	TRBV5-1	CASSPTGGNYGYTF	TGCGCCAGCAGTCCGACGGGAGGAAACTATGGCTACACCTTC
NA	TRBJ1-3	TRBD1	TRBV4-1	CASSPGTGVSNTIYF	TGCGCCAGCAGCCCCGGGACAGGGGTTTCCAACACCATATATTTT
NA	TRBJ1-1	NA	TRBV6-1	CASSEGGWAEAFF	TGTGCCAGCAGTGAGGGGGGCTGGGCTGAAGCTTTCTTT
NA	TRBJ2-1	TRBD1	TRBV10-3	CAISERQGVLSHEQFF	TGTGCCATCAGTGAGCGCCAGGGGGTCCTATCCCATGAGCAGTTCTTC
NA	TRBJ1-3	NA	TRBV27	CASSPSRTASGNTIYF	TGTGCCAGCAGTCCATCTCGGACAGCCTCTGGAAACACCATATATTTT
NA	TRBJ1-5	NA	TRBV7-2	CASSLAPRDYQPQHF	TGTGCCAGCAGCTTAGCCCCAAGGGACTATCAGCCCCAGCATTTT
NA	TRBJ2-5	NA	TRBV7-3	CASSLGGFQETQYF	TGTGCCAGCAGCTTAGGCGGGTTCCAAGAGACCCAGTACTTC
NA	TRBJ1-2	NA	TRBV6-5	CASSYFTRASYGYTF	TGTGCCAGCAGTTACTTTACCCGGGCCTCCTATGGCTACACCTTC
once	TRBJ1-5	NA	TRBV6-4	CASSAYENQPQHF	TGTGCCAGCAGCGCTTACGAAAATCAGCCCCAGCATTTT
NA	TRBJ1-1	NA	TRBV30	CAWSAIQLNTEAFF	TGTGCCTGGAGTGCTATACAGCTGAACACTGAAGCTTTCTTT
NA	TRBJ1-3	NA	TRBV6-5	CASSYSGGAENTIYF	TGTGCCAGCAGTTACTCCGGGGGAGCAGAAAACACCATATATTTT
few	TRBJ1-5	TRBD1	TRBV3-1/TRBV3-2	CASSLGQGEVGNQPQHF	TGTGCCAGCAGCCTTGGACAGGGAGAGGTGGGCAATCAGCCCCAGCATTTT
NA	TRBJ1-5	NA	TRBV11-2	CASSLVGGGQPQHF	TGTGCCAGCAGCTTAGTGGGGGGCGGTCAGCCCCAGCATTTT
NA	TRBJ1-2	NA	TRBV6-2/TRBV6-3	CASSYGHNYGYTF	TGTGCCAGCAGTTACGGACATAACTATGGCTACACCTTC
NA	TRBJ1-1	NA	TRBV28	CATIYPTGHEAFF	TGTGCCACCATATACCCGACAGGCCATGAAGCTTTCTTT
NA	TRBJ1-4	NA	TRBV7-9	CASSLAQGAGKLFF	TGTGCCAGCAGCTTAGCGCAAGGGGCGGGAAAACTGTTTTTT
hyperexpanded	TRBJ1-1	NA	TRBV14	CASSFGPNTEAFF	TGTGCCAGCAGCTTCGGCCCGAACACTGAAGCTTTCTTT
NA	TRBJ2-7	NA	TRBV19	CASSISQGPYEQYF	TGTGCCAGTAGTATAAGTCAGGGGCCCTACGAGCAGTACTTC
NA	TRBJ1-2	TRBD1	TRBV3-1/TRBV3-2	CASSQYSGTGGDGYTF	TGTGCCAGCAGCCAGTACTCCGGGACAGGGGGCGATGGCTACACCTTC
NA	TRBJ2-2	NA	TRBV27	CASRGADTGELFF	TGTGCCAGCAGAGGCGCGGACACCGGGGAGCTGTTTTTT
NA	TRBJ2-4	NA	TRBV24-1	CATSALAQGPNLLAKNIQYF	TGTGCCACCAGTGCCCTTGCGCAGGGACCCAACTTGCTAGCCAAAAACATTCAGTACTTC
NA	TRBJ1-2	TRBD1	TRBV6-5	CASSYSTGTGVYGYTF	TGTGCCAGCAGTTACTCCACCGGGACAGGGGTCTATGGCTACACCTTC
NA	TRBJ2-7	NA	TRBV19	CASSPVHKSVSEQYF	TGTGCCAGTAGCCCCGTTCATAAGTCTGTCTCCGAGCAGTACTTC
NA	TRBJ1-2	NA	TRBV7-9	CASSHGQGGYGYTF	TGTGCCAGCAGCCACGGCCAAGGGGGATATGGCTACACCTTC
NA	TRBJ2-7	NA	TRBV6-2/TRBV6-3	CASSYGTEQYF	TGTGCCAGCAGTTACGGGACAGAGCAGTACTTC
NA	TRBJ1-6	TRBD1	TRBV19	CASTGTGGVNNSPLHF	TGTGCCAGTACCGGGACAGGGGGCGTCAATAATTCACCCCTCCACTTT
NA	TRBJ1-3	TRBD1	TRBV4-2	CASSQELRDSASIYF	TGTGCCAGCAGCCAAGAGTTAAGGGACAGCGCTTCGATATATTTT
NA	TRBJ1-3	NA	TRBV30	CAYRTSSGNTIYF	TGTGCCTACAGAACCAGCTCTGGAAACACCATATATTTT
NA	TRBJ2-7	NA	TRBV7-2	CASSLAAKDGEQYF	TGTGCCAGCAGCTTAGCAGCGAAGGACGGCGAGCAGTACTTC
NA	TRBJ1-2	NA	TRBV4-2	CASSQERTENYGYTF	TGTGCCAGCAGCCAAGAGCGGACAGAAAACTATGGCTACACCTTC
NA	TRBJ2-7	TRBD2	TRBV5-4	CASSFTSGGPSYEQYF	TGTGCCAGCAGCTTTACTAGCGGGGGTCCCTCCTACGAGCAGTACTTC
NA	TRBJ2-2	NA	TRBV6-5	CASRTGNTGELFF	TGTGCCAGCAGAACTGGGAACACCGGGGAGCTGTTTTTT
few	TRBJ1-6	NA	TRBV5-1	CASSNGGADSPLHF	TGCGCCAGCAGCAACGGTGGGGCAGACTCACCCCTCCACTTT
NA	TRBJ1-2	NA	TRBV6-5	CASTNQVGYTF	TGTGCCAGCACAAACCAGGTGGGCTACACCTTC
NA	TRBJ1-2	NA	TRBV14	CASSLSAPSRGYTF	TGTGCCAGCAGCCTTTCAGCCCCCTCTCGGGGCTACACCTTC
NA	TRBJ1-3	NA	TRBV10-2	CASTGDSGNTIYF	TGCGCCAGCACCGGGGACTCTGGAAACACCATATATTTT
NA	TRBJ2-1	NA	TRBV24-1	CAPRSGNEQFF	TGTGCCCCCCGATCAGGGAATGAGCAGTTCTTC
NA	TRBJ1-5	NA	TRBV19	CASTQYQGNQPQHF	TGTGCCAGCACCCAGTACCAGGGGAATCAGCCCCAGCATTTT
NA	TRBJ1-5	NA	TRBV6-5	CASSLMGRGSNQPQHF	TGTGCCAGCAGTTTAATGGGCAGGGGCAGCAATCAGCCCCAGCATTTT
NA	TRBJ1-2	NA	TRBV28	CASMGLGPRNYGYTF	TGTGCCAGTATGGGGTTGGGGCCGAGAAACTATGGCTACACCTTC
NA	TRBJ2-5	TRBD2	TRBV19	CASSPKGLAGLETQYF	TGTGCCAGTAGCCCTAAGGGACTAGCGGGGTTAGAGACCCAGTACTTC
NA	TRBJ2-2	NA	TRBV28	CASISGWTGELFF	TGTGCCAGCATATCCGGATGGACCGGGGAGCTGTTTTTT
once	TRBJ1-5	NA	TRBV6-5	CASNSFLEQPQHF	TGTGCCAGCAACTCATTCCTAGAACAGCCCCAGCATTTT
few	TRBJ2-6	NA	TRBV6-2/TRBV6-3	CASSYATFRTGANVLTF	TGTGCCAGCAGTTACGCTACCTTTCGGACTGGGGCCAACGTCCTGACTTTC
once	TRBJ1-1	NA	TRBV9	CASSGALLGAGHTEAFF	TGTGCCAGCAGCGGAGCCCTATTAGGCGCGGGGCACACTGAAGCTTTCTTT